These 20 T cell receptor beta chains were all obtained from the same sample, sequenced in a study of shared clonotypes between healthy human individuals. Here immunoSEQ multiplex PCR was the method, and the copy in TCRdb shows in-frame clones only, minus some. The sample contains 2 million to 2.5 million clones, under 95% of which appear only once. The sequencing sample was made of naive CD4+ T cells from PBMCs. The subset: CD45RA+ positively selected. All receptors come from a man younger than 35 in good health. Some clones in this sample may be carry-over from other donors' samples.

CDR3 in DNA: TGCGCCAGCAGATGGACTAGCGCAACGAATGAGCAGTTCTTC. It codes for CASRWTSATNEQFF. The V call is TRBV10-1, the J call TRBJ2-1, with 9 positions matching TRBD2. CDR3 length: 14 amino acids. With 6 bases clipped from V and 7 bases from J, the junction kept 7 bases outside the gene matches. Germline CDR1 and CDR2: WNHNN and SYGVQD (reference sequence).

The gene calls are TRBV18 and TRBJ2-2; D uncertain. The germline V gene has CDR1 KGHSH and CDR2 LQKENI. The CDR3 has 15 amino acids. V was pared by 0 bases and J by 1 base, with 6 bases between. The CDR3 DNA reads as TGTGCCAGCTCACCACCCAACAGGAACACCGGGGAGCTGTTTTTT. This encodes CASSPPNRNTGELFF.

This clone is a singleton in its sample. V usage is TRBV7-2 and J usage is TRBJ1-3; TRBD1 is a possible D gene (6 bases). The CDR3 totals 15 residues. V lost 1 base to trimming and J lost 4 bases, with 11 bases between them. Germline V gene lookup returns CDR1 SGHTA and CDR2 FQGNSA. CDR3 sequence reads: CASSLEWGGGNTIYF. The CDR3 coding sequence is TGTGCCAGCAGCTTAGAGTGGGGGGGCGGAAACACCATATATTTT.

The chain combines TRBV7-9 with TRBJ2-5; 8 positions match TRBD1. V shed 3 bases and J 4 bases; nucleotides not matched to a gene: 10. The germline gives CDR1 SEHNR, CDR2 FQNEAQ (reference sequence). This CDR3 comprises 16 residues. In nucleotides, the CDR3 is TGTGCCAGCAGCTTCTTAGTAGGGACAGGCGGAGAGACCCAGTACTTC. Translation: CASSFLVGTGGETQYF.

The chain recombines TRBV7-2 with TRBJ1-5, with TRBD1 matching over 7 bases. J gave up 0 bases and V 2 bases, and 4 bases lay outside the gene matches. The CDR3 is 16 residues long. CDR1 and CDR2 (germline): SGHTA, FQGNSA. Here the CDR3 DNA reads TGTGCCAGCAGCTTATTCAGGGGGGTTAGCAATCAGCCCCAGCATTTT. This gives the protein CASSLFRGVSNQPQHF.

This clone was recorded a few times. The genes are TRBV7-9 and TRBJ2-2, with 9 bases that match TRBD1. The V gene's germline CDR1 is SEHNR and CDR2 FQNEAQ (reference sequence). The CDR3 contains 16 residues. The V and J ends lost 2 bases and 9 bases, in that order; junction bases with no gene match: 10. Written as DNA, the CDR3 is TGTGCCAGCAGCTTAATGTGGACAGGGGAACGCAGGGAGCTGTTTTTT. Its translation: CASSLMWTGERRELFF.

The CDR3 region is CASSQDTVSYGYTF. The CDR3 DNA reads TGCGCCAGCAGCCAAGATACAGTTAGCTATGGCTACACCTTC. V and J are TRBV4-3 and TRBJ1-2; no reliable D call. The germline CDR1 and CDR2 sequences are LGHNA and YSLEER. V was cut by 0 bases and J by 4 bases, with 9 bases left in between. This CDR3 is 14 amino acids long.

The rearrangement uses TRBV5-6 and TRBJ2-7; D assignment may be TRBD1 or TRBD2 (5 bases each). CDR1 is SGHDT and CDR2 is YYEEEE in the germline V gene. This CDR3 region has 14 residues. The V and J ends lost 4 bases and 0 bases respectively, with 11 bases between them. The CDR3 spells CASSPTGGSYEQYF. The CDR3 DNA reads TGTGCCAGCAGCCCGACTGGGGGCTCCTACGAGCAGTACTTC.

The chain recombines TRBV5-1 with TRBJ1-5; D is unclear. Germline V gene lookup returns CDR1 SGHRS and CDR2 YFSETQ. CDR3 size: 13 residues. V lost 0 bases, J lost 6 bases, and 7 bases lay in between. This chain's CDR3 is CASSLVTGQPQHF. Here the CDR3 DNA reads TGCGCCAGCAGCTTGGTGACCGGTCAGCCCCAGCATTTT.

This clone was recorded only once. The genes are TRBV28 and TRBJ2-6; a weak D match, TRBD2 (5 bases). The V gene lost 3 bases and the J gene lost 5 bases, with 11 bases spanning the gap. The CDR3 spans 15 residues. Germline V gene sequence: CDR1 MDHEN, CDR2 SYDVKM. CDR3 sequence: CASSLAGERANVLTF. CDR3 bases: TGTGCCAGCAGTTTGGCCGGGGAGAGGGCCAACGTCCTGACTTTC.

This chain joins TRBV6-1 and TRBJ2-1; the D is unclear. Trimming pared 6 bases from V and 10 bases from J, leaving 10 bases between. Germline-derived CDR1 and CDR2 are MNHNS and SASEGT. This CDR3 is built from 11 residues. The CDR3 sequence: CASSHSFEQFF. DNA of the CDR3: TGTGCCAGCAGCCACTCCTTCGAGCAGTTCTTC.

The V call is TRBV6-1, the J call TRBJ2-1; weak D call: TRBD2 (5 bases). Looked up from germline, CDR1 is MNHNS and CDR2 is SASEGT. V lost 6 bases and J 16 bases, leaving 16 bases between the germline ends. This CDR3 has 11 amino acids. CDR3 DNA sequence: TGTGCCAGCAGGGAGGACGGCGCCAGCTTCTTC. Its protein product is CASREDGASFF.

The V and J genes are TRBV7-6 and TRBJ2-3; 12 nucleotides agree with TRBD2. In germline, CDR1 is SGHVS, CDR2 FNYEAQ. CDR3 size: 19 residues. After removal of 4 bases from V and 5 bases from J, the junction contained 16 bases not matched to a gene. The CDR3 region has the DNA TGTGCCAGCAGCTATCGCCCACGGCTAGCGGGAGGGCCAGAAGATACGCAGTATTTT. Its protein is CASSYRPRLAGGPEDTQYF.

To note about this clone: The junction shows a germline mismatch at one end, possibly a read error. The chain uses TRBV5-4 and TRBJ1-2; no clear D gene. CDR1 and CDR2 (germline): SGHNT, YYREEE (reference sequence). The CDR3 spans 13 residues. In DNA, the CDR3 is TGTGCCAGCAGCTTGGCCGCGGCAGGCCCTCCGTTCTTC. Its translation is CASSLAAAGPPFF.

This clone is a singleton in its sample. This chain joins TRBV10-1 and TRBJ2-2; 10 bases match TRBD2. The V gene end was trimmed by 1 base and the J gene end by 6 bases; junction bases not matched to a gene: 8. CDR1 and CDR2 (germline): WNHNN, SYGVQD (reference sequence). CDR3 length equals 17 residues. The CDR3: CASSEFRASGSSGELFF. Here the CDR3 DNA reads TGCGCCAGCAGTGAGTTTAGGGCTAGCGGGAGTTCCGGGGAGCTGTTTTTT.

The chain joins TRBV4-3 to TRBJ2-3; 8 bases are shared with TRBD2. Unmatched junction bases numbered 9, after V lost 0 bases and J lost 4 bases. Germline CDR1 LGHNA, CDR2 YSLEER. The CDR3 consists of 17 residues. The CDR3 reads CASSQESSGSWSDTQYF. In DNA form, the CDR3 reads TGCGCCAGCAGCCAAGAATCCAGCGGGAGTTGGTCAGATACGCAGTATTTT.

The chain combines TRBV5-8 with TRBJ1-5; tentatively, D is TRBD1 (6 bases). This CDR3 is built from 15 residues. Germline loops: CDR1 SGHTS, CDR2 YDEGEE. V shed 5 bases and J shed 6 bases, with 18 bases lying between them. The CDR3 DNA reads TGTGCCAGCAGTGCCGGTTGGGGGGCGGGTCAGCCCCAGCATTTT. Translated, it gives CASSAGWGAGQPQHF.

Here the CDR3 reads CASSLFRDTQYF. CDR3 bases: TGCGCCAGCAGCTTGTTCAGAGATACGCAGTATTTT. The chain couples TRBV5-1 to TRBJ2-3; D remains unclear. V dropped 1 base and J dropped 5 bases, with 5 bases sitting between them. CDR1 and CDR2 from the germline V gene are SGHRS and YFSETQ. The CDR3 consists of 12 residues.

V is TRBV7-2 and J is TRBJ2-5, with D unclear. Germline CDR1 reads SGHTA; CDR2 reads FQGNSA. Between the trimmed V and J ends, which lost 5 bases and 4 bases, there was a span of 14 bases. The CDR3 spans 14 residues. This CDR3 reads CASSLNSVAETQYF. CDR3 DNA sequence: TGTGCCAGCAGCCTAAACTCAGTGGCAGAGACCCAGTACTTC. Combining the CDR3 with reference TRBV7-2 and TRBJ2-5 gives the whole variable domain GAGVSQSPSNKVTEKGKDVELRCDPISGHTALYWYRQSLGQGLEFLIYFQGNSAPDKSGLPSDRFSAERTGGSVSTLTIQRTQQEDSAVYLCASSLNSVAETQYFGPGTRLLVL.

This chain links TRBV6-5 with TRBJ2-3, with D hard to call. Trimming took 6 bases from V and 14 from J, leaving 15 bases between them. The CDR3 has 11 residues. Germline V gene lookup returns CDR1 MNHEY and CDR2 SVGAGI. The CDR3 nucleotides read TGTGCCAGCAGCGGCGCGGATACCTTGTATTTT. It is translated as CASSGADTLYF.